The entry that follows covers one T cell receptor (beta chain) sequence. The record originates from a study of blood T cell repertoires in COVID-19. Looking at the study overall: Samples taken during acute and convalescent COVID-19 were collected in the United States, Italy and Spain. T cells, B-cell-depleted T cells, or PBMCs supplied cDNA or gDNA.

Germline CDR1 and CDR2: GTSNPN and SVGIG (reference sequence). Between the trimmed V and J ends, which lost 2 bases and 4 bases, there was a span of 11 bases. The CDR3 extends over 13 amino acids. In the source study's methods: Amplification of reference gene primers provided the estimated nucleated cell counts. Generated by immunoSEQ multiplex PCR, the TCRdb table keeps only in-frame clones and is missing some. V, J and clone size reflect that table, while D and trimming were determined from the DNA. Among approximately 140,000 clones, approximately 88% were seen once, and the ten largest hold approximately 18%.

The origin of this receptor is a woman of 80 years or more with acute or convalescent COVID-19. The source material was peripheral blood. This chain connects TRBV30 to TRBJ2-5; TRBD1 is a possible D gene (5 bases). Here the CDR3 DNA reads TGTGCCTGGAGTATACAGGTTGGAGAGACCCAGTACTTC. This translates into CAWSIQVGETQYF.